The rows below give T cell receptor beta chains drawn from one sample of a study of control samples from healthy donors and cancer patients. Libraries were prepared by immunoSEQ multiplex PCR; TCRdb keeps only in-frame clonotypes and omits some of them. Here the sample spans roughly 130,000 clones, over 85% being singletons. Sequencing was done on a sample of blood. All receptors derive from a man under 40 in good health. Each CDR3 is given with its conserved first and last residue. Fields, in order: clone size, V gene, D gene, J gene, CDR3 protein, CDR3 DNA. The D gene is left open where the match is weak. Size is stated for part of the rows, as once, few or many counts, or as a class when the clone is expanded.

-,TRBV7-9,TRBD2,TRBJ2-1,CASSYREGLGNEQFF,TGTGCCAGCAGCTACCGGGAGGGCCTCGGCAATGAGCAGTTCTTC
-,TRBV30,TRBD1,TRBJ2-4,CAWGPGQGTKAKNIQYF,TGTGCCTGGGGCCCGGGACAGGGAACCAAAGCCAAAAACATTCAGTACTTC
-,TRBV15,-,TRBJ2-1,CATSARLVVNEQFF,TGTGCCACCAGCGCACGACTAGTAGTCAATGAGCAGTTCTTC
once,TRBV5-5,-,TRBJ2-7,CASSFTPLSYEQYF,TGTGCCAGCAGCTTTACGCCCCTCTCCTACGAGCAGTACTTC
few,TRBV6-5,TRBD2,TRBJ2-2,CASRSVGRDTGELFF,TGTGCCAGCAGATCGGTCGGGAGGGACACCGGGGAGCTGTTTTTT
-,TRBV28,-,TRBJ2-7,CASRTGTTYEQYF,TGTGCCAGCAGAACAGGGACCACCTACGAGCAGTACTTC
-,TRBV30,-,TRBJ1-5,CAWSPPPTRGPSLGKGNQPQHF,TGTGCCTGGAGTCCACCCCCCACCCGGGGACCATCACTCGGGAAGGGCAATCAGCCCCAGCATTTT
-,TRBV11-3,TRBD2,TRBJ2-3,CASSLYRGGTDTQYF,TGTGCCAGCAGCTTATATCGGGGGGGCACAGATACGCAGTATTTT
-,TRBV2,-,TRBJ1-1,CASSLNRVTEAFF,TGTGCCAGTAGTCTCAACAGGGTCACTGAAGCTTTCTTT
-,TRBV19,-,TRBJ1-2,CASSIAAGNYGYTF,TGTGCCAGTAGTATAGCGGCAGGCAACTATGGCTACACCTTC
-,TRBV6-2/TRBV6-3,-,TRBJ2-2,CASSEDATNTGELFF,TGTGCCAGCAGTGAGGACGCAACGAACACCGGGGAGCTGTTTTTT
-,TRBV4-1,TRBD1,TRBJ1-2,CASSQVITRTGLKRNDGYTF,TGCGCCAGCAGCCAAGTCATTACCAGGACAGGGTTAAAGAGAAACGATGGCTACACCTTC
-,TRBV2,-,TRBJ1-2,CASSESGWNYGYTF,TGTGCCAGCAGTGAGTCAGGATGGAACTATGGCTACACCTTC